The source of this TCR beta chain is a study of tumour-infiltrating T cells in Burkitt lymphoma. Across the study: Repertoire clonality predicted overall and progression-free survival.

Measured with immunoSEQ multiplex PCR; TCRdb has only the in-frame clones, and not every one. In the table there are thousands of clones, 73% of which are singletons. The CDR3 has 16 residues. CDR1 and CDR2 from the germline V gene are SGHRS and YFSETQ. Trimming pared 4 bases from V and 5 bases from J, leaving 21 bases between. Sample: tumor tissue. The V call is TRBV5-1, the J call TRBJ1-2; TRBD1 is a possible D gene (6 bases). The TCR originated in a human donor with diffuse large B-cell lymphoma. CDR3 bases: TGCGCCAGCAGCCTGTCAGGGGACCCGGCAGGTTATGGCTACACCTTC. Translation gives CASSLSGDPAGYGYTF.